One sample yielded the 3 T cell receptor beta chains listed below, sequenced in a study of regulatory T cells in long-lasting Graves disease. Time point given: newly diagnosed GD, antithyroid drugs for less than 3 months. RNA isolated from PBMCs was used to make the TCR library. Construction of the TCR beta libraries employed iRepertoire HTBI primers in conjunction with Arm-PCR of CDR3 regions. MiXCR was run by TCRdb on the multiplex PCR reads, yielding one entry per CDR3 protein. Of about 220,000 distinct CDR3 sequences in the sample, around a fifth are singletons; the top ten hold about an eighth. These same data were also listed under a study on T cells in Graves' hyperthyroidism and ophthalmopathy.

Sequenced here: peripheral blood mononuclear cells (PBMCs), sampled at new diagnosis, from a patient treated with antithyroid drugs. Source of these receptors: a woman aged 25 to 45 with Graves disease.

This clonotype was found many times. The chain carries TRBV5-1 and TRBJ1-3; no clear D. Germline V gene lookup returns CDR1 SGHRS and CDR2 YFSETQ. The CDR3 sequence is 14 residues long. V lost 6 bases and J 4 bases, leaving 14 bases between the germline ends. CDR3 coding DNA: TGCGCCAGCAAGCGGGAGCTCGGAGGAAACACCATATATTTT. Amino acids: CASKRELGGNTIYF.

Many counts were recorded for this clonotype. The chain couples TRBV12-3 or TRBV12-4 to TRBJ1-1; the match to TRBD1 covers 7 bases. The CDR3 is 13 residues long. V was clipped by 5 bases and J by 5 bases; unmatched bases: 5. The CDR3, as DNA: TGTGCCAGCAGTCGAGGGGGCCGGACTGAAGCTTTCTTT. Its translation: CASSRGGRTEAFF.

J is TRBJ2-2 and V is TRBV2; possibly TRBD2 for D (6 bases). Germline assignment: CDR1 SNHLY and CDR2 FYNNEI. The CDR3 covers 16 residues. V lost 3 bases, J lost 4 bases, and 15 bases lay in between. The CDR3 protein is CASSDPGGAGTGELFF. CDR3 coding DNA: TGTGCCAGCAGTGACCCAGGCGGGGCGGGCACCGGGGAGCTGTTTTTT.